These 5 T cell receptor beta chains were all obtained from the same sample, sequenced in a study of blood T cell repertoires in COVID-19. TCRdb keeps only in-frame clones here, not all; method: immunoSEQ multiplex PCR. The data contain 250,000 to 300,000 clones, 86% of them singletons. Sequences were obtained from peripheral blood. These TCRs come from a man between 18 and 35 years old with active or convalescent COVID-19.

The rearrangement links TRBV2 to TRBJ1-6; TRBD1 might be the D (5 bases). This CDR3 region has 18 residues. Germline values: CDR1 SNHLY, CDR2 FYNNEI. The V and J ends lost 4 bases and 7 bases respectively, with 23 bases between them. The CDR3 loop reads CASSVRGIGGSRNSPLHF. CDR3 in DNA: TGTGCCAGCAGTGTAAGGGGAATCGGGGGGTCTCGAAATTCACCCCTCCACTTT. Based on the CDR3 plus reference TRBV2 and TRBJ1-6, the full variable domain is EPEVTQTPSHQVTQMGQEVILRCVPISNHLYFYWYRQILGQKVEFLVSFYNNEISEKSEIFDDQFSVERPDGSNFTLKIRSTKLEDSAMYFCASSVRGIGGSRNSPLHFGNGTRLTVT.

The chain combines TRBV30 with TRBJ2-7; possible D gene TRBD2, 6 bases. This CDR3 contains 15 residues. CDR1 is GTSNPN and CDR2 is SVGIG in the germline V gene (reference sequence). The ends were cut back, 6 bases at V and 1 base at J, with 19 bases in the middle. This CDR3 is CACERSGGLSYEQYF. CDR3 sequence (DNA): TGTGCCTGTGAGAGGTCCGGGGGACTGTCCTACGAGCAGTACTTC.

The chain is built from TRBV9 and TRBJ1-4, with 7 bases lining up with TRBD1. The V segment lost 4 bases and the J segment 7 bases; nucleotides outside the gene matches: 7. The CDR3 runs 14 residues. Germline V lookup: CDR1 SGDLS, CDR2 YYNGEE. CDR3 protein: CASSFGTAVEKLFF. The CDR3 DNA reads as TGTGCCAGCAGCTTTGGGACAGCGGTTGAAAAACTGTTTTTT.

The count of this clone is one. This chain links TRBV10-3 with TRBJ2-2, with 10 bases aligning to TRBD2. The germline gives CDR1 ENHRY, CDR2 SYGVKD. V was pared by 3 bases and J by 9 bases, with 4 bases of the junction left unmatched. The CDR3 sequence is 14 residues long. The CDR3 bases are TGTGCCATCAGTGACCTAGCGGGGGCCCGGGAGCTGTTTTTT. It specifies CAISDLAGARELFF.

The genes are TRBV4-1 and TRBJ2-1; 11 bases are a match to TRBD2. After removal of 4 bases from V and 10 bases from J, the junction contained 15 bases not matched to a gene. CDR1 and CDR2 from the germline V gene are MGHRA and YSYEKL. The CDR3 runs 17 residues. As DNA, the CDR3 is TGCGCCAGCAGCCGCGGGGGACTAGCGGCACTTAAATCGGAGCAGTTCTTC. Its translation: CASSRGGLAALKSEQFF.